This TCR beta chain was captured by sequencing in a study of beta chain features in type 1 diabetes. At the level of the study: Across all samples, 100 million to 130 million sorted cells were examined. Study conclusions and caveats: A potential PCR bias toward shorter templates would be equal in patient and control samples.

Germline loops: CDR1 SGHTA, CDR2 FQGNSA. Trimming stripped 5 bases from V and 5 bases from J, with 21 bases between. The CDR3 loop spans 17 amino acids. The table lists this clone with a few counts. No antigen is known for it. Expressed TCRB transcripts got sequenced, as all isolated RNA was reverse transcribed. Only in-frame clones appear in the TCRdb table, and some are missing; sequencing was by immunoSEQ multiplex PCR. The repertoire includes about 220,000 clones, 9.5% to 13% of them detected once, and 1% to 1.5% sits in the top ten. A single heparinised blood sample, averaging roughly 110 mL, was obtained per donor. CD45RO/CCR7/CD25/CD127/CD95/CD27 separated CD4+ naive, central memory, regulatory and stem cell-like memory cells by sorting.

The V gene is TRBV7-2, the J gene TRBJ2-2, with D maybe TRBD2 (7 bases). This clonotype was sampled from a man between 18 and 29 years old in good health. The sequenced material came from central memory CD4+ T cells from blood. CDR3 sequence: CASSAPGGRVGTGELFF. CDR3 DNA: TGTGCCAGCAGCGCCCCGGGGGGCAGGGTCGGTACCGGGGAGCTGTTTTTT.